The T cell receptor (beta chain) described here comes from a study of cytomegalovirus exposure and HLA in healthy donors. Study-wide points: Later analysis identified a missense DCLRE1C variant that was linked to TCR beta V- and J-gene trimming. Listed as cytomegalovirus-associated were around 160 TCR beta chains.

The PCR used 60 Vbeta and 13 Jbeta primers. Measured with immunoSEQ multiplex PCR; TCRdb has only the in-frame clones, and not every one. The sample has some 150,000 clones; around 79% are singletons. Comment on this clone: The target antigen is unknown.

The material sequenced was PBMCs. This clonotype was sampled from a man aged 25 to 40 in good health and CMV-seropositive.

CDR3 in DNA: TGTGCCAGCACCTCAAAAATGGGAGGCTCCTACAATGAGCAGTTCTTC. Protein: CASTSKMGGSYNEQFF. V and J are TRBV28 and TRBJ2-1; D is possibly TRBD2 (6 bases). Germline-derived CDR1 and CDR2 are MDHEN and SYDVKM. V lost 7 bases and J lost 0, with 16 bases in between. The CDR3 is 16 amino acids. The full variable domain, with the rest looked up from reference TRBV28 and TRBJ2-1, is DVKVTQSSRYLVKRTGEKVFLECVQDMDHENMFWYRQDPGLGLRLIYFSYDVKMKEKGDIPEGYSVSREKKERFSLILESASTNQTSMYLCASTSKMGGSYNEQFFGPGTRLTVL.